Following are 19 T cell receptor beta chains from one sample sequenced in a study of shared clonotypes between healthy human individuals. Assay: immunoSEQ multiplex PCR; the TCRdb copy retains only in-frame clones and omits some. Of a few hundred thousand clones detected, around 90% appear once; the ten largest clones hold roughly 16%. Sequenced material: memory CD8+ T cells sorted from blood. The subset: CD45RO+ cells pooled with CCR7-negative TemRA cells. Source of these receptors: a man younger than 35 in good health.

V usage is TRBV2 and J usage is TRBJ2-1; 7 nucleotides match TRBD1. Trimming cost V 11 bases and J 6 bases; bases outside gene matches: 7. The CDR3 consists of 12 residues. Germline CDR1 SNHLY, CDR2 FYNNEI. This CDR3 is CALQTGINEQFF. The CDR3 DNA sequence: TGTGCCCTCCAGACAGGGATCAATGAGCAGTTCTTC.

The chain links TRBV7-9 to TRBJ1-2; the D is unclear. The V end was cut by 11 bases, the J end by 2 bases, with 18 bases between. Germline CDR1 is SEHNR and CDR2 is FQNEAQ (reference sequence). CDR3 size: 14 residues. The CDR3 loop is CASTLEEENYGYTF. Here the CDR3 DNA reads TGTGCCTCGACCCTGGAAGAGGAAAACTATGGCTACACCTTC. Complete variable domain (other parts from reference TRBV7-9 and TRBJ1-2): DTGVSQNPRHKITKRGQNVTFRCDPISEHNRLYWYRQTLGQGPEFLTYFQNEAQLEKSRLLSDRFSAERPKGSFSTLEIQRTEQGDSAMYLCASTLEEENYGYTFGSGTRLTVV.

The chain recombines TRBV5-1 with TRBJ2-3; D is unresolved. The CDR3 length is 14 residues. CDR1 and CDR2 from the germline V gene are SGHRS and YFSETQ. V dropped 0 bases and J dropped 5 bases, with 10 bases sitting between them. CDR3 sequence reads: CASSLEWLVDTQYF. The DNA for the CDR3 is TGCGCCAGCAGCTTGGAATGGCTAGTAGATACGCAGTATTTT.

The chain combines TRBV11-2 with TRBJ2-1, with 8 bases fitting TRBD2. Trimming cost V 2 bases and J 7 bases; bases outside gene matches: 7. Germline CDR1 reads SGHAT; CDR2 reads FQNNGV. The CDR3 runs 15 residues. The CDR3 region is CASSLWAGGLNEQFF. DNA for the CDR3: TGTGCCAGCAGCTTATGGGCGGGGGGTCTGAATGAGCAGTTCTTC. Full variable domain (missing parts from reference TRBV11-2 and TRBJ2-1): EAGVAQSPRYKIIEKRQSVAFWCNPISGHATLYWYQQILGQGPKLLIQFQNNGVVDDSQLPKDRFSAERLKGVDSTLKIQPAKLEDSAVYLCASSLWAGGLNEQFFGPGTRLTVL.

The CDR3 DNA is TGTGCCAGCAGTGAAGCCCGGGACAGGACTTCCACCGGGGAGCTGTTTTTT. Translated, it gives CASSEARDRTSTGELFF. The V and J genes are TRBV2 and TRBJ2-2, with 8 bases that match TRBD1. J gave up 4 bases and V 0 bases, and 7 bases lay outside the gene matches. The CDR3 extends over 17 amino acids. The germline CDR1 and CDR2 sequences are SNHLY and FYNNEI.

CDR3 residues: CAWSVRTGRPDTEAFF. CDR3 nucleotide sequence: TGTGCCTGGAGTGTCCGGACAGGGCGGCCAGACACTGAAGCTTTCTTT. The chain combines TRBV30 with TRBJ1-1, with 8 bases identical to TRBD1. Germline V CDR1 and CDR2: GTSNPN, SVGIG (reference sequence). CDR3 length: 16 amino acids. V lost 0 bases to trimming and J lost 3 bases; unmatched junction nucleotides: 9.

This chain connects TRBV4-1 to TRBJ1-1, with 7 bases lining up with TRBD1. V trimming: 4 bases; J trimming: 0 bases; junction bases outside the gene matches: 5. The CDR3 has 15 residues. CDR1 and CDR2 from the germline V gene are MGHRA and YSYEKL. This CDR3 is CASSRQGGMNTEAFF. The CDR3 region has the DNA TGCGCCAGCAGCCGACAGGGAGGGATGAACACTGAAGCTTTCTTT.

This chain joins TRBV18 and TRBJ2-7; 9 bases are shared with TRBD1. The V gene end was trimmed by 2 bases and the J gene end by 7 bases; junction bases not matched to a gene: 6. The CDR3 covers 14 residues. The germline V gene encodes CDR1 KGHSH and CDR2 LQKENI. The CDR3 spells CASSPTGQGDEQYF. CDR3 DNA: TGTGCCAGCTCACCAACGGGACAGGGTGATGAGCAGTACTTC.

This sequence joins TRBV4-3 and TRBJ1-1; 8 bases are a match to TRBD1. This CDR3 is built from 18 residues. The trim removed 0 bases at V and 3 bases at J, leaving 12 bases unmatched. Per germline, CDR1 LGHNA and CDR2 YSLEER. The CDR3 reads CASSQEAGGLIHDTEAFF. CDR3 nucleotide sequence: TGCGCCAGCAGCCAAGAGGCAGGGGGCTTAATTCATGACACTGAAGCTTTCTTT.

This rearrangement joins TRBV27 to TRBJ2-7; D uncertain. This CDR3 contains 14 residues. Per the germline V gene, CDR1 is MNHEY and CDR2 is SMNVEV (reference sequence). The V and J ends lost 4 bases and 2 bases respectively, with 12 bases between them. The CDR3 bases are TGTGCCAGCAGTTACAGAGTAGGCGCCTACGAGCAGTACTTC. Translated, it gives CASSYRVGAYEQYF.

The V call is TRBV2, the J call TRBJ2-1; 7 bases match TRBD2. Looked up from germline, CDR1 is SNHLY and CDR2 is FYNNEI. The CDR3 has 15 amino acids. Losses at the gene ends were 3 bases for V and 0 bases for J; bases not matched to a gene: 2. The CDR3 region has the DNA TGTGCCAGCAGTGACGGCGGGAGCTCCTACAATGAGCAGTTCTTC. This encodes CASSDGGSSYNEQFF.

The CDR3 here is CASSHRLAGGRTDTQYF. In nucleotides, the CDR3 is TGTGCCAGCAGCCACCGACTAGCGGGGGGCCGCACAGATACGCAGTATTTT. The chain joins TRBV4-2 to TRBJ2-3; 13 positions agree with TRBD2. The junction had 4 bases not matched to a gene; V was cut back by 3 bases and J by 1 base. The CDR3 has 17 amino acids. Germline V gene lookup returns CDR1 LGHNA and CDR2 YNFKEQ.

This clone was seen once. This chain links TRBV9 with TRBJ1-2, with 7 positions matching TRBD1. CDR1 is SGDLS, CDR2 YYNGEE, per germline. The junction had 10 bases not matched to a gene; V was cut back by 2 bases and J by 0 bases. The length of the CDR3 is 17 residues. CDR3 sequence (DNA): TGTGCCAGCAGCGTGGGGTACGGGACAGATCCTAACTATGGCTACACCTTC. Protein: CASSVGYGTDPNYGYTF.

This sequence joins TRBV10-3 and TRBJ1-4; TRBD1 matches at 8 bases. V lost 11 bases to trimming and J lost 3 bases; unmatched junction nucleotides: 5. The CDR3 consists of 13 residues. The germline V gene encodes CDR1 ENHRY and CDR2 SYGVKD. CDR3 sequence reads: CASQGASNEKLFF. The DNA for the CDR3 is TGTGCCTCTCAGGGGGCATCTAATGAAAAACTGTTTTTT.

V is TRBV5-1 and J is TRBJ2-1; unclear D gene. With 0 bases removed from V and 10 bases from J, the gap between germline ends came to 11 bases. The CDR3 sequence is 13 residues long. Germline V gives CDR1 SGHRS, CDR2 YFSETQ. DNA for the CDR3: TGCGCCAGCAGCTTGGTCTCAGTCAACGAGCAGTTCTTC. Its translation: CASSLVSVNEQFF.

The chain employs TRBV2 and TRBJ1-2; unclear D gene. V lost 6 bases and J lost 4, with 12 bases in between. Germline CDR1 reads SNHLY; CDR2 reads FYNNEI. CDR3 size: 13 residues. This CDR3 reads CASRGEVGYGYTF. The CDR3 region has the DNA TGTGCCAGCAGAGGAGAAGTCGGCTATGGCTACACCTTC.

V and J are TRBV7-9 and TRBJ2-7; D is perhaps TRBD1 (6 bases). The CDR3 extends over 14 amino acids. Germline lookup yields CDR1 SEHNR and CDR2 FQNEAQ (reference sequence). V lost 5 bases and J lost 2, with 13 bases in between. In DNA form, the CDR3 reads TGTGCCAGCAGCCCAGGGACACCAACCTACGAGCAGTACTTC. Translated: CASSPGTPTYEQYF. Drawing the rest from reference TRBV7-9 and TRBJ2-7, the complete variable domain is DTGVSQNPRHKITKRGQNVTFRCDPISEHNRLYWYRQTLGQGPEFLTYFQNEAQLEKSRLLSDRFSAERPKGSFSTLEIQRTEQGDSAMYLCASSPGTPTYEQYFGPGTRLTVT.

The rearrangement links TRBV2 to TRBJ2-3; D unresolved. The V gene lost 7 bases and the J gene lost 3 bases, with 11 bases spanning the gap. Germline CDR1 is SNHLY and CDR2 is FYNNEI. The CDR3 has 13 amino acids. CDR3 amino acids: CASTYYGTDTQYF. As DNA, the CDR3 is TGTGCCAGCACGTACTATGGGACAGATACGCAGTATTTT.

The chain links TRBV11-3 to TRBJ2-7; the D is unclear. V was trimmed by 2 bases and J by 3 bases, leaving 8 bases between them. Per germline, CDR1 SGHNT and CDR2 YENEEA. This CDR3 comprises 13 residues. The CDR3 here is CASSLYPNYEQYF. The CDR3 DNA follows: TGTGCCAGCAGCTTATACCCCAACTACGAGCAGTACTTC.